These T cell receptor beta chains were read from a single sample in a study of T cells in Graves' hyperthyroidism and ophthalmopathy. A single record per CDR3 protein comes from TCRdb applying MiXCR to the multiplex PCR reads. The profile shows about 570,000 distinct CDR3 sequences, about 43% of them singletons. Sequencing was done on a sample of peripheral blood or thyroid tissue (not recorded which). The receptor set was obtained from an adult woman with Graves' disease, either hyperthyroidism or ophthalmopathy (not recorded which). The CDR3 runs from the conserved cysteine through the conserved F or W. A D gene is named only where the DNA matches it firmly. Clone size is stated in some rows and not others, as once, few, many or a class when expanded.

>.|many|TRBJ1-1|TRBV5-6
TGTGCCAGCAGCTTGGGAGTTAAGACTGAAGCTTTCTTT
CASSLGVKTEAFF
>.|few|TRBJ2-2|TRBV11-2
TGTGCCAGCAGTTCCCTGAACCCCCAGTTGAACACGAACACCGGGGAGCTGTTTTTT
CASSSLNPQLNTNTGELFF
>.|many|TRBJ1-6|TRBV5-1
TGCGCCAGCAGCTTGTTAGAGCGATCGGTCCTCCACTTT
CASSLLERSVLHF
>.|.|TRBJ2-2|TRBV11-3
TGTGCCAGCAGCTTAGGGGGACTGGACACCGGGGAGCTGTTTTTT
CASSLGGLDTGELFF
>TRBD2|many|TRBJ2-7|TRBV2
TGTGCCAGCAGGGGACTAGCGGGACCCTACGAGCAGTACTTC
CASRGLAGPYEQYF
>.|.|TRBJ1-2|TRBV2
TGTGCCAGCAGCCCAACCCGGACGGAGGGCTACACCTTC
CASSPTRTEGYTF
>.|.|TRBJ2-7|TRBV29-1
TGCAGCTTAACGAGGGCGGACGAGCAGTACTTC
CSLTRADEQYF
>.|.|TRBJ2-2|TRBV7-3
TGTGCCAGCAGCTTCGGGGCTCCTAACACCGGGGAGCTGTTTTTT
CASSFGAPNTGELFF
>.|.|TRBJ1-1|TRBV5-1
TGCGCCAGCAGCTGGGAAGGTGCGGACACTGAAGCTTTCTTT
CASSWEGADTEAFF
>.|.|TRBJ1-6|TRBV5-6
TGTGCCAGCAGCTCCGGGCCCACCACTTATTCACCCCTCCACTTT
CASSSGPTTYSPLHF
>.|many|TRBJ1-2|TRBV20-1
TGCAGTGCTAGTCCGGGGAAGGACTATGGCTACACCTTC
CSASPGKDYGYTF
>.|.|TRBJ1-5|TRBV10-2
TGCGCCAGCAGTCGCCAGGCCGATCAGCCCCAGCATTTT
CASSRQADQPQHF
>.|many|TRBJ1-2|TRBV25-1
TGTGCCAGCTCAAGGAGAAACTATGGCTACACCTTC
CASSRRNYGYTF
>TRBD2|many|TRBJ2-7|TRBV12-3/TRBV12-4
TGTGCCAGCAGTGGACGACTAGCGGGCCTATACGAGCAGTACTTC
CASSGRLAGLYEQYF
>.|medium-sized|TRBJ1-2|TRBV6-5
TGTGCCAGCAGCCAAGCCTTGACGGGCTATGGCTACACCTTC
CASSQALTGYGYTF
>.|.|TRBJ2-2|TRBV5-1
TGCGCCAGCAGCTTGGGGAAGCGTGGCACCGGGGAGCTGTTTTTT
CASSLGKRGTGELFF
>TRBD1|.|TRBJ2-6|TRBV19
TGTGCCAGCAGTTACCTGACAGGGGGTTTCACTGGTGCCAACGTCCTGACTTTC
CASSYLTGGFTGANVLTF
>.|.|TRBJ1-5|TRBV7-9
TGTGCCAGCAGCTTAGTACCCGCTCAGCCCCAGCATTTT
CASSLVPAQPQHF
>.|.|TRBJ2-7|TRBV28
TGTGCCAGCAGTTTAGAGGTGGGGCCCTACGAGCAGTACTTC
CASSLEVGPYEQYF
>.|once|TRBJ2-7|TRBV7-3
TGTGCCAGCAGCTTAGCGTTTCCGGGTGGGGCCTACGAGCAGTACTTC
CASSLAFPGGAYEQYF
>.|many|TRBJ2-5|TRBV12-3/TRBV12-4
TGTGCCAGCAGCCCCACTCAGGGAGAGACCCAGTACTTC
CASSPTQGETQYF
>.|.|TRBJ1-6|TRBV7-2
TGTGCCAGCAGCTTAGCACAGGGTGACCGTTCACCCCTCCACTTT
CASSLAQGDRSPLHF